These T cell receptor beta chains were read from a single sample in a study of T-cell reconstitution after alpha-beta-depleted transplantation in children. TCRdb called the PCR reads again in MiXCR, with one record for every CDR3 protein. The sample comprises some 400,000 distinct CDR3 sequences, just over 20% of which are singletons, and less than 4.5% rests with the top ten. Sequencing was performed on PBMCs from the stem cell graft donor, taken from the stem cell graft. These receptors were taken from a human donor who donated a stem cell graft to a child with acute myeloid leukemia. Both conserved end residues are trimmed from each CDR3.

12	TRBV12-3/TRBV12-4	TRBJ1-6	ASSLNSVNSPLH
12	TRBV20-1	TRBJ2-7	SASSLAGFIEQY
11	TRBV28	TRBJ2-2	ASDVRNTGELF
12	TRBV11-3	TRBJ2-7	ASRGSGRGYEQY
13	TRBV12-3/TRBV12-4	TRBJ2-1	ASTTSGRGDNEQF
8	TRBV6-2/TRBV6-3	TRBJ2-1	ASSFGQWF
17	TRBV6-2/TRBV6-3	TRBJ2-1	ASSNERAFGGGPNNEQF
16	TRBV5-5	TRBJ2-5	ASTPEGGSRLLAETQY
15	TRBV20-1	TRBJ2-7	SARGGHSGQTATEQY
12	TRBV5-1	TRBJ1-2	ASSLSNQGRGYT
15	TRBV19	TRBJ2-1	ASSIGLAGSLYNEQF
13	TRBV5-1	TRBJ2-2	ASSFNGLVGGELF
12	TRBV27	TRBJ2-1	ASSLIGGNNEQF
12	TRBV5-1	TRBJ2-5	ASSFGQGRETQY
14	TRBV6-5	TRBJ2-3	ASSYSLGQGTDTQY
14	TRBV10-3	TRBJ1-2	AISESNPGLEQGYT
15	TRBV7-6	TRBJ1-2	ASSLEVWTGTNYGYT
13	TRBV5-1	TRBJ2-1	ASNPDGRSYNEQF
13	TRBV12-3/TRBV12-4	TRBJ2-2	ASSLFRAGTGELF
13	TRBV15	TRBJ2-1	ATSRGTRRLNEQF
11	TRBV12-3/TRBV12-4	TRBJ1-1	ASSLKGNTEAF
12	TRBV20-1	TRBJ2-7	SATRSRGGSEQY
10	TRBV7-2	TRBJ1-1	ASSLVRGLAF
12	TRBV29-1	TRBJ1-1	SVETTGANTEAF